Listed here are 4 T cell receptor beta chains from one sample, sequenced in a study of blood T cells in healthy people across ages. Through a sample-barcoded 5' primer and a J-beta primer mix, a second PCR was run for roughly 6 to 12 cycles. Each CDR3 protein is one row after TCRdb ran MiXCR on the 5' RACE reads. The sample lists about 2 million distinct CDR3 sequences; around 48% were seen once. The sequenced sample consisted of blood. Receptor source: a woman aged 35 to 49 in good health.

As regards this clonotype: Likely a read error: the CDR3 ends without its conserved phenylalanine or tryptophan. The CDR3 loop is CASSSGLAGAQFV. The DNA for the CDR3 is TGTGCCAGCAGCTCGGGACTAGCGGGGGCGCAGTTCGTC. The rearrangement links TRBV7-2 to TRBJ2-1; 14 bases fit TRBD2. J lost 12 bases, V lost 4 bases, and 2 bases had no gene match. Germline V gene data show CDR1 as SGHTA and CDR2 as FQGNSA. The length of the CDR3 is 13 residues.

In regard to this clonotype: A read error may produce the germline difference seen at one junction end. V usage is TRBV19 and J usage is TRBJ2-1; 15 bases are shared with TRBD2. Looked up from germline, CDR1 is LNHDA and CDR2 is SQIVND (reference sequence). This CDR3 comprises 17 residues. The CDR3 DNA reads TGTGCCAGTAGTATACGGACTAGCGGGGGGGCCTACAACGAGCAGTTCTTC. Protein product: CASSIRTSGGAYNEQFF.

On this clonotype: A junction boundary mismatches the germline segment, possibly from a read error. The CDR3 protein is CASSLFAAGGYNGQFF. Here the CDR3 DNA reads TGCGCCAGCAGCTTGTTTGCAGCGGGGGGATACAATGGGCAGTTCTTC. This rearrangement joins TRBV5-1 to TRBJ2-1; TRBD2 aligns across 9 bases. The CDR3 totals 16 residues. Germline lookup yields CDR1 SGHRS and CDR2 YFSETQ.

The rearrangement links TRBV20-1 to TRBJ2-1, with 8 bases lining up with TRBD2. J lost 5 bases, V lost 3 bases, and 12 bases had no gene match. The CDR3 runs 16 residues. CDR1 DFQATT and CDR2 SNEGSKA come from the germline V gene (reference sequence). The CDR3 spells CSASLLRGARNNEQFF. In nucleotides, the CDR3 is TGCAGTGCTAGCCTCCTGCGGGGGGCCCGAAACAATGAGCAGTTCTTC.